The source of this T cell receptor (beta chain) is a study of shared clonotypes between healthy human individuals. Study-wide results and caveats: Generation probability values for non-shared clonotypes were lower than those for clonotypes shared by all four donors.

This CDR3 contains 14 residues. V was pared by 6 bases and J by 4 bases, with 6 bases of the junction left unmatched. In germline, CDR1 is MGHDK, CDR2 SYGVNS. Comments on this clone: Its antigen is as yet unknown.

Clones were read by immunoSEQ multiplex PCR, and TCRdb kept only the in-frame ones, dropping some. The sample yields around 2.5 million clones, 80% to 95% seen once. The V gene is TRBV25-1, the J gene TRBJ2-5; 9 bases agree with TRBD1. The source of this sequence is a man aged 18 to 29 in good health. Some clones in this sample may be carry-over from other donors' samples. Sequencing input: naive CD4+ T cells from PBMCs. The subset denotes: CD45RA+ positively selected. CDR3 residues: CASSRRTGVETQYF. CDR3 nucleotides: TGTGCCAGCAGCCGTCGGACAGGGGTAGAGACCCAGTACTTC. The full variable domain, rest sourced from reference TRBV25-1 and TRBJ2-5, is EADIYQTPRYLVIGTGKKITLECSQTMGHDKMYWYQQDPGMELHLIHYSYGVNSTEKGDLSSESTVSRIRTEHFPLTLESARPSHTSQYLCASSRRTGVETQYFGPGTRLLVL.